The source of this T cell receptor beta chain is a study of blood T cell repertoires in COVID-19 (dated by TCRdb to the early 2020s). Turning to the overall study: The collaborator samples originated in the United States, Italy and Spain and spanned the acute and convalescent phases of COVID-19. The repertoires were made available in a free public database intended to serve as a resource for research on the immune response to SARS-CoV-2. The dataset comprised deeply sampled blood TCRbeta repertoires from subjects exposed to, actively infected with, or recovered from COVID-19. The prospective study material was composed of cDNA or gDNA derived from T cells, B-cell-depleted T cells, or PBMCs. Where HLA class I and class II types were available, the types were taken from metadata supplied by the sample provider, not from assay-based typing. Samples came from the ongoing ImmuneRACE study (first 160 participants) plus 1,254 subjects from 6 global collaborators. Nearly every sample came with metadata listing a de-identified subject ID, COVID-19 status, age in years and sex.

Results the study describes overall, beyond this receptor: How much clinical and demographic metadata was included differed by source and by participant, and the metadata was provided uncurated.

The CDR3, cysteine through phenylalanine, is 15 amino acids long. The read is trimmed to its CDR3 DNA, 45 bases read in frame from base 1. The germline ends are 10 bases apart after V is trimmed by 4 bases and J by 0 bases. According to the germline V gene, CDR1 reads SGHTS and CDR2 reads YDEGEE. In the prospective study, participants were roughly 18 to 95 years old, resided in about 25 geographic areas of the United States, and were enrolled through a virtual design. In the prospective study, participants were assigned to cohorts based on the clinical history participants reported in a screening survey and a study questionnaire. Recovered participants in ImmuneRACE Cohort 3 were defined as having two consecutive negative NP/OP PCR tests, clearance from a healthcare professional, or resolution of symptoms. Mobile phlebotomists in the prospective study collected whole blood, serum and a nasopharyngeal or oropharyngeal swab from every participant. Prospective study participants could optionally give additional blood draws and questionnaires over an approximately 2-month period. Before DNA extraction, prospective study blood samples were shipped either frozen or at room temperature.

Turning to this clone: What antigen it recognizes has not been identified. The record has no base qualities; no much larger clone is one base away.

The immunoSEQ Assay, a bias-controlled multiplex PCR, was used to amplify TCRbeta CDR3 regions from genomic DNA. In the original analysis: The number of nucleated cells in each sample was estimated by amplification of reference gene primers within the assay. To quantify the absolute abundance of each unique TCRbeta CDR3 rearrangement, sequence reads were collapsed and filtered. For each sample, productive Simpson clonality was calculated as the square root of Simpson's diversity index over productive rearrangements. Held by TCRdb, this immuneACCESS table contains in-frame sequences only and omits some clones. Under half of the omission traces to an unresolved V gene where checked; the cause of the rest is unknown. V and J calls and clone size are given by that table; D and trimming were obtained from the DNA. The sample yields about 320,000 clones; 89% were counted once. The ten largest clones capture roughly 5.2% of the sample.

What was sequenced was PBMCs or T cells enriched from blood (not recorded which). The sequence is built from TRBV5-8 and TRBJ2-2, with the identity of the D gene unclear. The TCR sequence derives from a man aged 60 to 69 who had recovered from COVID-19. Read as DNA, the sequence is TGTGCCAGCAGCCTACCGGGTGCGAACACCGGGGAGCTGTTTTTT. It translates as CASSLPGANTGELFF.